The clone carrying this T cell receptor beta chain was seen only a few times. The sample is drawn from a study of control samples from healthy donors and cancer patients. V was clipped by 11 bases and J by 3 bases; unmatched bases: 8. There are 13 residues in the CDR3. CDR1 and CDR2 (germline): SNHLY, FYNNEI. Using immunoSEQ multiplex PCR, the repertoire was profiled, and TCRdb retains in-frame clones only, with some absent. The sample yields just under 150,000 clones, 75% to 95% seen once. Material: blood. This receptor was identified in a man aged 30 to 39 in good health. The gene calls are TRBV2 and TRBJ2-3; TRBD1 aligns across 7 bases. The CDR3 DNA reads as TGTGCCTCCCAGGGCAGGGGGACAGATACGCAGTATTTT. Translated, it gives CASQGRGTDTQYF.